This TCR beta chain derives from a study of blood T cell repertoires in COVID-19. About the study: Sites across the United States, Italy and Spain contributed samples from acute and convalescent COVID-19.

The study assigned cohorts using participant-reported clinical history. The germline gives CDR1 LGHNT, CDR2 FRNRAP. Between the trimmed V and J ends, which lost 4 bases and 2 bases, there was a span of 9 bases. This CDR3 spans 13 amino acids. Clones were sequenced by immunoSEQ multiplex PCR, and TCRdb holds only the in-frame ones, with some missing. The sample holds 210,000 or so clones, about 90% seen once. The specimen sequenced was PBMCs or T cells enriched from blood (not recorded which). This chain connects TRBV12-5 to TRBJ2-7; possible D gene TRBD1, 6 bases. The receptor was isolated from a man younger than 40 who had recovered from COVID-19. The CDR3: CASGWDTAYEQYF. The CDR3 coding sequence is TGTGCTAGTGGTTGGGACACGGCCTACGAGCAGTACTTC.